These 9 T cell receptor beta chains were all obtained from the same sample, sequenced in a study of blood T cells in healthy people across ages. Together with a sample-barcoded 5' primer, a J-beta primer mix was included in a second PCR lasting about 6 to 11 cycles. In TCRdb, the 5' RACE reads were re-called with MiXCR into one record per CDR3 protein. The sample carries about 1.4 million distinct CDR3 sequences, approximately 59% recorded once. Sequencing used blood. Receptors originate from a man younger than 35 in good health.

This chain joins TRBV29-1 and TRBJ2-5; weak D call: TRBD2 (7 bases). This CDR3 is 12 amino acids long. The germline CDR1 and CDR2 sequences are SQVTM and ANQGSEA. V was pared by 7 bases and J by 5 bases, with 14 bases between. The CDR3 loop reads CSAIPGGETQYF. The DNA of the CDR3 is TGCAGCGCAATACCGGGGGGCGAGACCCAGTACTTC.

The chain links TRBV20-1 to TRBJ1-4; D perhaps matches TRBD1 (6 bases). The V gene lost 0 bases and the J gene lost 3 bases, with 11 bases spanning the gap. The CDR3 has 15 residues. Germline V lookup: CDR1 DFQATT, CDR2 SNEGSKA (reference sequence). DNA of the CDR3: TGCAGTGCTAGAGATCCACAGGGCCCTAATGAAAAACTGTTTTTT. Its protein is CSARDPQGPNEKLFF.

There are a few counts of this clonotype. The rearrangement joins TRBV20-1 to TRBJ2-7; D is undetermined. The V end was cut by 3 bases, the J end by 3 bases, with 30 bases between. The germline CDR1 and CDR2 sequences are DFQATT and SNEGSKA (reference sequence). This CDR3 region has 19 residues. CDR3 in DNA: TGCAGTGCTAGCATGAGCACGGGCAGGCAACACCAAGGCCTCTACGAGCAGTACTTC. Protein: CSASMSTGRQHQGLYEQYF.

This chain uses TRBV29-1 with TRBJ2-3; D call uncertain. Trimming shortened V by 3 bases and J by 6 bases, and 10 bases separated the two germline ends. Germline V gene sequence: CDR1 SQVTM, CDR2 ANQGSEA. CDR3 length: 12 amino acids. The chain's CDR3 is CSVDSELDTQYF. CDR3 nucleotides: TGCAGCGTTGACAGTGAACTTGATACGCAGTATTTT.

The chain employs TRBV20-1 and TRBJ1-1; D unresolved. V was trimmed by 6 bases and J by 2 bases, leaving 7 bases between them. There are 11 residues in the CDR3. Germline V gene sequence: CDR1 DFQATT, CDR2 SNEGSKA (reference sequence). DNA for the CDR3: TGCAGTGCCCGATTCAACACTGAAGCTTTCTTT. Protein: CSARFNTEAFF.

This CDR3 is CSVEKRGGDTQYF. As DNA, the CDR3 is TGCAGCGTTGAAAAGAGGGGTGGAGATACGCAGTATTTT. This sequence joins TRBV29-1 and TRBJ2-3; D is tentatively TRBD1 or TRBD2 (5 bases each). The CDR3 has 13 residues. V lost 2 bases to trimming and J lost 5 bases, with 11 bases between them. Germline V gene data show CDR1 as SQVTM and CDR2 as ANQGSEA.

The count of this clonotype is one. The V call is TRBV2, the J call TRBJ1-5, with D tentatively TRBD1 (5 bases). The CDR3 is 14 amino acids. CDR1 is SNHLY and CDR2 is FYNNEI in the germline V gene. Trimming took 4 bases from V and 4 from J, leaving 11 bases between them. DNA for the CDR3: TGTGCCAGCAGTGGGGACTACACTAATCAGCCCCAGCATTTT. As protein: CASSGDYTNQPQHF.

The chain is built from TRBV3-1 and TRBJ1-2; no reliable D call. This CDR3 is 15 amino acids long. The V end was cut by 0 bases, the J end by 4 bases, with 12 bases between. Looked up from germline, CDR1 is LGHDT and CDR2 is YNNKEL (reference sequence). CDR3 protein: CASSQDVGHIYGYTF. The CDR3 DNA reads as TGTGCCAGCAGCCAAGATGTCGGGCACATCTATGGCTACACCTTC. The complete variable domain, with remaining parts taken from reference TRBV3-1 and TRBJ1-2, reads DTAVSQTPKYLVTQMGNDKSIKCEQNLGHDTMYWYKQDSKKFLKIMFSYNNKELIINETVPNRFSPKSPDKAHLNLHINSLELGDSAVYFCASSQDVGHIYGYTFGSGTRLTVV.

The chain is built from TRBV27 and TRBJ2-5, with 7 nucleotides matching TRBD1. The DNA matches TRBJ2-7 better at its end, which makes the J call doubtful. The CDR3 has 15 amino acids. Germline CDR1 is MNHEY and CDR2 is SMNVEV (reference sequence). CDR3 sequence (DNA): TGTGCCAGCAGTTTATCCGGGACAGAGTTCCACGAGCAGTACTTC. Its translation: CASSLSGTEFHEQYF.